What follows describes a single TCR beta chain. Its antigen remains unknown. CDR3 length: 12 residues. With 5 bases clipped from V and 10 bases from J, the junction kept 5 bases outside the gene matches. Germline V gene lookup returns CDR1 MNHEY and CDR2 SMNVEV (reference sequence). This specimen comes from a study of PD-1 blockade in classical Hodgkin lymphoma. Findings of the study overall: The study reported lower baseline TCR diversity in newly diagnosed patients than in healthy donors. Complete responders had baseline diversity similar to newly diagnosed patients. There remain no defined causes for the repertoire differences, which possibly reflect disease activity or prior therapy.

Data came from immunoSEQ multiplex PCR; TCRdb stores just in-frame clones and leaves some out. The sample contains roughly 50,000 clones, over 70% of which appear only once. Each patient experienced a relapse that followed autologous stem cell transplantation, and brentuximab vedotin exposure varied. Complete response, partial response or progressive disease made up the best responses. This receptor was obtained from a human donor with classical Hodgkin lymphoma. This sequence joins TRBV27 and TRBJ2-1, with 7 bases that match TRBD2. The material was peripheral blood mononuclear cells (PBMCs), obtained at baseline. This CDR3 reads CASSLNGREQFF. In DNA form, the CDR3 reads TGTGCCAGCAGTCTAAACGGGAGGGAGCAGTTCTTC.